Detailed here is one T cell receptor beta chain. This entry comes from a study of blood T cell repertoires in COVID-19. About the research overall: From the United States, Italy and Spain came samples of acute and convalescent COVID-19.

The CDR3 has 14 amino acids. Looked up from germline, CDR1 is MNHEY and CDR2 is SVGAGI. After removal of 5 bases from V and 4 bases from J, the junction contained 8 bases not matched to a gene. Cohorts were based on clinical histories the participants reported. Original handling: Scientists estimated how many nucleated cells there were by amplifying reference gene primers. Profiled with immunoSEQ multiplex PCR; TCRdb holds only in-frame clones, not every one. V, J and clone size are taken as reported in that table, and D and trimming were inferred from the DNA itself. The sample comprises about 170,000 clones, 65% to 85% of which are singletons, and about 3.6% rests with the top ten.

The TCR was taken from a woman in her fifties or sixties in a cohort exposed to, infected with or recovered from COVID-19 (not recorded which). The chain is built from TRBV6-5 and TRBJ2-7; 7 bases line up with TRBD1. Material for sequencing was PBMCs or T cells enriched from blood (not recorded which). The CDR3 DNA reads TGTGCCAGCAGTCTTCGAGACAGGGTTTACGAGCAGTACTTC. This translates into CASSLRDRVYEQYF.